This T cell receptor beta chain appears in the sequencing data of a study of blood T cells in healthy people across ages. Combining a sample-barcoded 5' primer with a J-beta primer mix, a second PCR ran for roughly 7 to 12 cycles. From the 5' RACE reads, TCRdb called clonotypes with MiXCR, one entry per CDR3 protein. Here the sample spans 550,000 to 700,000 distinct CDR3 sequences, 25% to 30% being singletons. Germline-derived CDR1 and CDR2 are MNHEY and SVGAGI. The CDR3 loop spans 14 amino acids. V was shortened by 5 bases and J by 5 bases, with 15 bases between the two germline ends. Input material: blood. V is TRBV6-5 and J is TRBJ2-5; D might be TRBD1 (5 bases). The origin of this receptor is a woman in her 70s in good health. CDR3 in amino acids: CASSPRGRGETQYF. CDR3 bases: TGTGCCAGCAGTCCCCGAGGTAGGGGTGAGACCCAGTACTTC.